The 16 T cell receptor beta chains given below trace back to one sample, sequenced in a study of OX40 agonist ivuxolimab in advanced cancers. TCRdb keeps only in-frame clones here, not all; method: immunoSEQ multiplex PCR. The sample holds 22,000 or so clones; 80% to 90% are singletons and the top ten take 20% to 30%. This specimen consisted of CD4+ or CD8+ T cells sorted from blood, obtained in a trial of the OX40 agonist ivuxolimab. These receptors all come from an adult with an advanced solid tumor such as melanoma, head and neck, liver or kidney cancer.

This clone was counted only a few times. This sequence joins TRBV27 and TRBJ1-6; TRBD1 matches 7 bases. The trim removed 5 bases at V and 4 bases at J, leaving 5 bases unmatched. Germline loops: CDR1 MNHEY, CDR2 SMNVEV (reference sequence). This CDR3 region has 15 residues. For the CDR3, the DNA is TGTGCCAGCAGTAAGCAGACAGGGTATAATTCACCCCTCCACTTT. It codes for CASSKQTGYNSPLHF.

This clone was counted only a few times. The rearrangement links TRBV28 to TRBJ1-5; possible D gene TRBD1, 5 bases. V was clipped by 3 bases and J by 1 base, with 10 bases between them. Per the germline V gene, CDR1 is MDHEN and CDR2 is SYDVKM. The CDR3 length is 15 residues. The CDR3 sequence is CASSLQGESNQPQHF. In nucleotides, the CDR3 is TGTGCCAGCAGTTTGCAGGGAGAAAGCAATCAGCCCCAGCATTTT.

The V call is TRBV5-1, the J call TRBJ2-1; TRBD1 aligns across 7 bases. Germline assignment: CDR1 SGHRS and CDR2 YFSETQ. The CDR3 is made up of 13 amino acids. Trimming removed 6 bases from V and 3 bases from J; junction bases left unmatched: 3. The CDR3 loop is CASKGQSYNEQFF. For the CDR3, the DNA is TGCGCCAGCAAGGGACAGAGCTACAATGAGCAGTTCTTC.

J is TRBJ2-5 and V is TRBV28; 12 nucleotides line up with TRBD1. Germline-derived CDR1 and CDR2 are MDHEN and SYDVKM. This CDR3 has 16 residues. Trimming at V came to 5 bases and at J to 1 base, leaving 5 bases not matched to a gene. The CDR3 DNA is TGTGCCAGCAGTGTCGGGACAGGGGGCTTCCAAGAGACCCAGTACTTC. Translation: CASSVGTGGFQETQYF.

This clone was recorded once. The CDR3 DNA follows: TGTGCCAGCAGTGCGCTAATAGGGACCTACGAGCAGTACTTC. This codes for CASSALIGTYEQYF. The V call is TRBV6-1, the J call TRBJ2-7; D uncertain. Germline V gene sequence: CDR1 MNHNS, CDR2 SASEGT. The V and J ends lost 4 bases and 2 bases respectively, with 12 bases between them. The CDR3 spans 14 residues.

The rearrangement uses TRBV4-3 and TRBJ1-2; D is perhaps TRBD1 (5 bases). CDR3 length: 14 residues. The germline gives CDR1 LGHNA, CDR2 YSLEER. V was trimmed by 0 bases and J by 4 bases, leaving 9 bases between them. The CDR3 nucleotides read TGCGCCAGCAGCCAAGAAACAGGACCCTATGGCTACACCTTC. Translation gives CASSQETGPYGYTF.

The chain joins TRBV5-1 to TRBJ1-1, with a possible D match to TRBD1 (5 bases). V was cut by 5 bases and J by 1 base, with 9 bases left in between. The CDR3 length is 13 residues. Germline lookup yields CDR1 SGHRS and CDR2 YFSETQ. The CDR3 coding sequence is TGCGCCAGCAGGCTCGGACAGAACACTGAAGCTTTCTTT. Its translation: CASRLGQNTEAFF.

The chain has TRBV5-6 and TRBJ2-7, with 8 nucleotides matching TRBD1. There are 13 residues in the CDR3. The ends lost 2 bases at V and 3 bases at J; junction bases unmatched: 1. Germline V CDR1 and CDR2: SGHDT, YYEEEE. Here the CDR3 DNA reads TGTGCCAGCAGCTTAGGGACAGGCTACGAGCAGTACTTC. Translated, it gives CASSLGTGYEQYF.

The chain uses TRBV5-4 and TRBJ2-2, with 7 bases fitting TRBD2. The ends lost 4 bases at V and 4 bases at J; junction bases unmatched: 1. The CDR3 covers 13 residues. CDR1 SGHNT and CDR2 YYREEE come from the germline V gene (reference sequence). DNA of the CDR3: TGTGCCAGCAGCCCGGGGGGCACCGGGGAGCTGTTTTTT. This encodes CASSPGGTGELFF. Full variable domain (missing parts from reference TRBV5-4 and TRBJ2-2): ETGVTQSPTHLIKTRGQQVTLRCSSQSGHNTVSWYQQALGQGPQFIFQYYREEENGRGNFPPRFSGLQFPNYSSELNVNALELDDSALYLCASSPGGTGELFFGEGSRLTVL.

The chain couples TRBV6-4 to TRBJ2-1; 9 bases match TRBD2. CDR1 and CDR2 (germline): MRHNA, SNTAGT. This CDR3 has 15 residues. V lost 2 bases and J lost 4; bases outside the gene matches: 3. The CDR3 sequence is CASSDRAGGYNEQFF. The CDR3 bases are TGTGCCAGCAGTGACAGAGCGGGAGGTTACAATGAGCAGTTCTTC.

The J gene is TRBJ2-5, the V gene TRBV7-2; D uncertain. The CDR3 sequence is 13 residues long. Germline CDR1 reads SGHTA; CDR2 reads FQGNSA. The CDR3 sequence: CATSEAPQETQYF. Here the CDR3 DNA reads TGTGCTACCAGCGAAGCCCCGCAAGAGACCCAGTACTTC. Combining the CDR3 with reference TRBV7-2 and TRBJ2-5 gives the whole variable domain GAGVSQSPSNKVTEKGKDVELRCDPISGHTALYWYRQSLGQGLEFLIYFQGNSAPDKSGLPSDRFSAERTGGSVSTLTIQRTQQEDSAVYLCATSEAPQETQYFGPGTRLLVL.

The V gene is TRBV5-1, the J gene TRBJ2-2; D is possibly TRBD2 (6 bases). The CDR3 has 15 amino acids. From germline, CDR1 is SGHRS and CDR2 YFSETQ. With 7 bases removed from V and 2 bases from J, the gap between germline ends came to 15 bases. In nucleotides, the CDR3 is TGCGCCAGCTGCATCCGGGACTTCAACACCGGGGAGCTGTTTTTT. Its translation: CASCIRDFNTGELFF.

This chain links TRBV11-1 with TRBJ2-3; D is unclear. Germline V CDR1 and CDR2: SGHAT, FQDESV (reference sequence). V dropped 1 base and J dropped 10 bases, with 12 bases sitting between them. CDR3 length: 13 residues. The CDR3 sequence: CASSLGLPDAQYF. In nucleotides, the CDR3 is TGTGCCAGCAGCTTAGGATTACCCGACGCGCAGTATTTT.

This clone is medium-sized within its sample. This sequence joins TRBV27 and TRBJ2-3; TRBD1 matches 8 bases. This CDR3 is 14 amino acids long. J was trimmed by 6 bases and V by 7 bases; bases with no gene match: 9. In germline, CDR1 is MNHEY, CDR2 SMNVEV (reference sequence). The CDR3 is CASKTGDPKDTQYF. CDR3 sequence (DNA): TGTGCCAGCAAGACAGGGGACCCTAAGGATACGCAGTATTTT.

This clone was found once. The chain combines TRBV28 with TRBJ1-5; 7 positions agree with TRBD1. V lost 4 bases to trimming and J lost 6 bases; unmatched junction nucleotides: 12. This CDR3 contains 16 residues. The germline V gene has CDR1 MDHEN and CDR2 SYDVKM. The CDR3 DNA reads TGTGCCAGCAGTTCCCCAGGACAGGAAATTGGTCAGCCCCAGCATTTT. Amino acid sequence: CASSSPGQEIGQPQHF. The full variable domain, rest sourced from reference TRBV28 and TRBJ1-5, is DVKVTQSSRYLVKRTGEKVFLECVQDMDHENMFWYRQDPGLGLRLIYFSYDVKMKEKGDIPEGYSVSREKKERFSLILESASTNQTSMYLCASSSPGQEIGQPQHFGDGTRLSIL.

The chain joins TRBV11-2 to TRBJ2-5; the D gene could be TRBD1 or TRBD2 (5 bases each). V lost 6 bases and J 5 bases, leaving 19 bases between the germline ends. The V gene's germline CDR1 is SGHAT and CDR2 FQNNGV. This CDR3 contains 15 residues. The CDR3 DNA reads as TGTGCCAGCAGTTTTCACCCAGAGGGGCAGGAGACCCAGTACTTC. This translates into CASSFHPEGQETQYF.